Listed below are T cell receptor beta chains from one sample, sequenced in a study of blood T cells in healthy people across ages. TCRdb recomputed calls from the 5' RACE reads with MiXCR, one row per CDR3 protein. The table includes around 500,000 distinct CDR3 sequences, about 25% detected once. This sample was also put to use in a study of T cells of mothers and their children.

The sequencing input was blood. The receptors come from a boy younger than 10 in good health. The CDR3 runs from the conserved cysteine through the conserved F or W. Each record gives: V gene, J gene, D gene, clone size, CDR3 protein, CDR3 DNA. A D gene is named only where the DNA matches it firmly. Clone size is stated in some rows and not others, as once, few, many or a class when expanded.

TRBV5-1	TRBJ2-7	.	.	CASSSDSQRSYEQYF	TGCGCCAGCAGCTCCGACAGTCAGAGGTCCTACGAGCAGTACTTC
TRBV5-1	TRBJ2-3	.	.	CASSFQSIAGDTQYF	TGCGCCAGCAGCTTCCAGTCGATCGCCGGAGATACGCAGTATTTT
TRBV29-1	TRBJ2-3	TRBD2	once	CSVGLAGNTDTQYF	TGCAGCGTTGGGCTAGCGGGGAACACAGATACGCAGTATTTT
TRBV7-9	TRBJ2-5	TRBD2	few	CASSFRLAVVQETQYF	TGTGCCAGCAGCTTTCGGCTAGCGGTCGTGCAGGAGACCCAGTACTTC
TRBV5-1	TRBJ2-5	.	.	CASSLDSSRSEETQYF	TGCGCCAGCAGCTTGGATTCATCACGGTCGGAAGAGACCCAGTACTTC
TRBV25-1	TRBJ1-4	.	.	CASSEWDPGPNEKLFF	TGTGCCAGCAGTGAATGGGACCCAGGACCTAATGAAAAACTGTTTTTT
TRBV7-2	TRBJ1-5	TRBD1	few	CASSFGDRGEGNQPQHF	TGTGCCAGCAGCTTCGGGGACAGGGGAGAAGGGAATCAGCCCCAGCATTTT
TRBV5-1	TRBJ1-4	TRBD1	.	CASSLGQGLEKLFF	TGCGCCAGCAGCTTGGGACAGGGTCTTGAAAAACTGTTTTTT
TRBV12-3/TRBV12-4	TRBJ2-3	.	few	CASTLRDTQYF	TGTGCCAGCACCCTCCGGGATACGCAGTATTTT
TRBV4-1	TRBJ2-2	TRBD2	.	CASSQVRSGTPTGELFF	TGCGCCAGCAGCCAAGTTCGTAGCGGGACCCCCACCGGGGAGCTGTTTTTT
TRBV29-1	TRBJ2-1	TRBD1	.	CSVEPGQGGNEQFF	TGCAGCGTTGAGCCCGGACAGGGGGGGAATGAGCAGTTCTTC
TRBV11-2	TRBJ2-5	TRBD1	.	CASSSGQGRQETQYF	TGTGCCAGCAGCTCCGGACAGGGGCGACAAGAGACCCAGTACTTC
TRBV20-1	TRBJ1-4	TRBD1	few	CSAPIQGGNEKLFF	TGCAGTGCTCCCATCCAGGGGGGCAATGAAAAACTGTTTTTT
TRBV4-2	TRBJ2-6	.	.	CASSQALGRSGANVLTF	TGTGCCAGCAGCCAAGCCCTAGGGAGATCTGGGGCCAACGTCCTGACTTTC
TRBV24-1	TRBJ1-4	.	few	CATSAVGPNEKLFF	TGTGCCACCAGTGCGGTCGGACCTAATGAAAAACTGTTTTTT
TRBV5-1	TRBJ2-7	.	.	CASSLRLEEREQYF	TGCGCCAGCAGCTTAAGGCTTGAAGAGAGGGAGCAGTACTTC
TRBV7-9	TRBJ1-2	.	.	CASSLETDNYGYTF	TGTGCCAGCAGCTTGGAGACAGACAACTATGGCTACACCTTC
TRBV29-1	TRBJ1-1	.	many	CSVVPGNTEAFF	TGCAGCGTTGTGCCGGGGAACACTGAAGCTTTCTTT
TRBV12-3/TRBV12-4	TRBJ2-7	TRBD2	few	CASSLTLAGFVRGSSYEQYF	TGTGCCAGCAGTTTAACCCTAGCGGGATTCGTACGAGGCAGCTCCTACGAGCAGTACTTC
TRBV6-5	TRBJ2-3	.	.	CTSSLRQGGADTQYF	TGTACCAGCAGCCTACGGCAGGGTGGGGCAGATACGCAGTATTTT
TRBV7-2	TRBJ2-1	TRBD2	.	CASSLTGGRGNEQFF	TGTGCCAGCAGCTTAACGGGGGGTCGCGGCAATGAGCAGTTCTTC
TRBV27	TRBJ2-7	.	few	CASSLSRGMSYEQYF	TGTGCCAGCAGTTTGAGTCGGGGGATGTCCTACGAGCAGTACTTC
TRBV10-2	TRBJ1-2	.	.	CASESVTGSSYGYTF	TGCGCCAGCGAATCAGTGACAGGAAGTAGCTATGGCTACACCTTC
TRBV5-6	TRBJ2-3	.	.	CASSWNSADTQYF	TGTGCCAGCAGCTGGAACTCAGCAGATACGCAGTATTTT
TRBV6-5	TRBJ2-2	.	few	CASSTEVYTGELFF	TGTGCCAGCAGTACAGAGGTTTACACCGGGGAGCTGTTTTTT
TRBV20-1	TRBJ2-5	TRBD2	few	CSAIGLAWETQYF	TGCAGTGCAATCGGACTAGCGTGGGAGACCCAGTACTTC
TRBV10-2	TRBJ2-7	.	few	CASMEGVRSYEQYF	TGCGCCAGCATGGAAGGGGTCCGCTCCTACGAGCAGTACTTC